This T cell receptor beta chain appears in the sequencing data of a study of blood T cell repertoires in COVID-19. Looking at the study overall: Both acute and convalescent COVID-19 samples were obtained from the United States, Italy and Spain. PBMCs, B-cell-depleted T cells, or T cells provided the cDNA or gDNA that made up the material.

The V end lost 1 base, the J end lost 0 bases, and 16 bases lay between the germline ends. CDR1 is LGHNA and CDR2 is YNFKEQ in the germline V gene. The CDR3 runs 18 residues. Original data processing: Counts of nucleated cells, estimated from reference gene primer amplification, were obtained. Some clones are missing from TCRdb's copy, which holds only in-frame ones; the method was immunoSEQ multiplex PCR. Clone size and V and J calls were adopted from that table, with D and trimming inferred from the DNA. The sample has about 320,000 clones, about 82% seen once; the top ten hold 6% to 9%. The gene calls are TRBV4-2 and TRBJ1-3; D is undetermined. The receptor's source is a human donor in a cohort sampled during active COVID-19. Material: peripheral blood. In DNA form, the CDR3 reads TGTGCCAGCAGCCAAGTTCTGTCAGGAATGATCTCTGGAAACACCATATATTTT. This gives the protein CASSQVLSGMISGNTIYF.